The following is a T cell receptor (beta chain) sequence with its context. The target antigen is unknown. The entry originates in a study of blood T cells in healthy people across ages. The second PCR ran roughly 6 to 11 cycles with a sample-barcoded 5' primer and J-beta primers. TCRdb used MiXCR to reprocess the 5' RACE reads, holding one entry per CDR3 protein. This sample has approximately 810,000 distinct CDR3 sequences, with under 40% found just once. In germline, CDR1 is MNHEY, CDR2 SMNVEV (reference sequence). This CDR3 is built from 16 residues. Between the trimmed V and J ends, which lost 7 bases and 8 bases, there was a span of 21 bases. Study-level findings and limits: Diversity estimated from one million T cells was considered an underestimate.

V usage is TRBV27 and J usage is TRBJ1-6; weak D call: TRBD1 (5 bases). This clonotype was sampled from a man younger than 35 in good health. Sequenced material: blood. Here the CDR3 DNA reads TGTGCCAGCACCCCCCTATCCAGGGTTTTCGATTCACCCCTCCACTTT. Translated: CASTPLSRVFDSPLHF.